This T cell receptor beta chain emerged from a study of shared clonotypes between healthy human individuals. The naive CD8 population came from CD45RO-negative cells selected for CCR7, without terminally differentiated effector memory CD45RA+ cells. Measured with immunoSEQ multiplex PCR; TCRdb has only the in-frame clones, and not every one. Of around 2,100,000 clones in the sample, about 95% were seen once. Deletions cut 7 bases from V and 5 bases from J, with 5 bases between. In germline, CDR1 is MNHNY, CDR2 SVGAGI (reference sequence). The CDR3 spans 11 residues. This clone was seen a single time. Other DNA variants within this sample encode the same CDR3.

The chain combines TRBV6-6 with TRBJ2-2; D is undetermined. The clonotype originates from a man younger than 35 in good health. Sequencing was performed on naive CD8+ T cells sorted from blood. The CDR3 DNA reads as TGTGCCAGCACCCTAACCGGGGAGCTGTTTTTT. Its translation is CASTLTGELFF.